This paragraph reports one TCR beta chain. Sequencing was performed with immunoSEQ multiplex PCR; in TCRdb, only in-frame clones are kept and a portion is missing. The sample lists about 47,000 clones, 75% to 90% occurring once. This specimen comes from a study of blood T cell repertoires in COVID-19. Study summary: From the United States, Italy and Spain came samples of acute and convalescent COVID-19. The analysed material was cDNA or gDNA that came from T cells, B-cell-depleted T cells, or PBMCs.

The CDR3 is made up of 14 amino acids. V was clipped by 6 bases and J by 1 base, with 11 bases between them. Germline CDR1 is MDHEN and CDR2 is SYDVKM. This TCR was sampled from a man in his fifties or sixties with active COVID-19. The rearrangement uses TRBV28 and TRBJ2-3, with D tentatively TRBD1 (5 bases). The material sequenced was peripheral blood. The CDR3 protein is CASRRQGRTDTQYF. In DNA form, the CDR3 reads TGTGCCAGCAGACGGCAGGGTCGCACAGATACGCAGTATTTT.